The 17 T cell receptor beta chains given below trace back to one sample, sequenced in a study of cytotoxic CD8 clonotypes in ibrutinib-treated CLL. Repertoires were generated with immunoSEQ multiplex PCR, while TCRdb's copy carries only in-frame clones and drops some. The sample includes 300,000 or so clones, about 61% of them seen just once. Material: PBMCs, obtained after 36 months of ibrutinib treatment. Receptors were obtained from a human donor with chronic lymphocytic leukemia.

J is TRBJ2-4 and V is TRBV9, with TRBD2 matching over 8 bases. Germline V CDR1 and CDR2: SGDLS, YYNGEE. V lost 3 bases and J lost 1; bases outside the gene matches: 9. This CDR3 spans 17 amino acids. The CDR3 DNA follows: TGTGCCAGCAGCGCCACCGGGAGGGCCTCGGCCAAAAACATTCAGTACTTC. This sequence encodes CASSATGRASAKNIQYF.

The V gene is TRBV6-1, the J gene TRBJ2-3; D assignment may be TRBD1 or TRBD2 (5 bases each). V lost 1 base, J lost 5 bases, and 10 bases lay in between. The CDR3 length is 14 residues. Germline V gene data show CDR1 as MNHNS and CDR2 as SASEGT. CDR3: CASSEVMGRDTQYF. The CDR3 DNA follows: TGTGCCAGCAGTGAAGTAATGGGACGAGATACGCAGTATTTT.

This chain connects TRBV11-3 to TRBJ2-7, with D possibly matching TRBD2 (5 bases). The V and J ends lost 1 base and 0 bases respectively, with 10 bases between them. Germline CDR1 reads SGHNT; CDR2 reads YENEEA. The CDR3 consists of 15 residues. The CDR3, as DNA: TGTGCCAGCAGCTTAGGGAGCGGTAACTCCTACGAGCAGTACTTC. It specifies CASSLGSGNSYEQYF.

This sequence joins TRBV4-1 and TRBJ1-1; TRBD1 agrees at 7 bases. Germline CDR1 is MGHRA and CDR2 is YSYEKL. CDR3 length: 15 residues. The trim removed 3 bases at V and 8 bases at J, leaving 12 bases unmatched. CDR3 DNA: TGCGCCAGCAGCCATATCGGGACAGCTATTAGAGAAGCTTTCTTT. It yields the protein CASSHIGTAIREAFF.

This chain joins TRBV29-1 and TRBJ2-7, with a tentative D call TRBD2 (6 bases). CDR3 length equals 12 residues. Trimming stripped 7 bases from V and 7 bases from J, with 17 bases between. Per the germline V gene, CDR1 is SQVTM and CDR2 is ANQGSEA. This CDR3 reads CSGQEVRGEQYF. In DNA, the CDR3 is TGCAGCGGGCAAGAGGTCCGGGGGGAGCAGTACTTC.

This chain joins TRBV11-2 and TRBJ1-4; D remains ambiguous. The CDR3 has 15 residues. Germline CDR1 and CDR2: SGHAT and FQNNGV. The ends were cut back, 2 bases at V and 5 bases at J, with 12 bases in the middle. The CDR3: CASSLYSWENEKLFF. The CDR3 DNA reads TGTGCCAGCAGCTTATATAGTTGGGAGAATGAAAAACTGTTTTTT.

The J gene is TRBJ1-6, the V gene TRBV7-9; D call uncertain. Trimming stripped 4 bases from V and 5 bases from J, with 9 bases between. Germline assignment: CDR1 SEHNR and CDR2 FQNEAQ (reference sequence). The CDR3 contains 14 residues. The CDR3: CASSSEGNNSPLHF. CDR3 DNA sequence: TGTGCCAGCAGCTCAGAGGGAAATAATTCACCCCTCCACTTT. Drawing the rest from reference TRBV7-9 and TRBJ1-6, the complete variable domain is DTGVSQNPRHKITKRGQNVTFRCDPISEHNRLYWYRQTLGQGPEFLTYFQNEAQLEKSRLLSDRFSAERPKGSFSTLEIQRTEQGDSAMYLCASSSEGNNSPLHFGNGTRLTVT.

The rearrangement joins TRBV19 to TRBJ2-3; D unclear. This CDR3 spans 14 amino acids. With 5 bases removed from V and 1 base from J, the gap between germline ends came to 10 bases. The germline CDR1 and CDR2 sequences are LNHDA and SQIVND (reference sequence). CDR3 bases: TGTGCCAGTAGTCCCCGGAGTGGCACAGATACGCAGTATTTT. It specifies CASSPRSGTDTQYF.

The chain links TRBV10-2 to TRBJ1-2; 8 bases are a match to TRBD1. The germline V gene has CDR1 WSHSY and CDR2 SAAADI. V shed 0 bases, J shed 3 bases, and the junction held 9 bases outside the gene matches. The CDR3 length is 17 residues. The CDR3 is CASSESSKTGVHYGYTF. CDR3 nucleotides: TGCGCCAGCAGTGAGTCCTCCAAGACAGGGGTCCACTATGGCTACACCTTC.

V is TRBV7-6 and J is TRBJ2-3; 11 positions match TRBD2. CDR1 and CDR2 (germline): SGHVS, FNYEAQ. The CDR3 loop spans 17 amino acids. Unmatched junction bases numbered 8, after V lost 5 bases and J lost 1 base. CDR3: CASSPTSGIGGTDTQYF. Written as DNA, the CDR3 is TGTGCCAGCAGCCCGACTAGCGGGATAGGAGGCACAGATACGCAGTATTTT. The whole variable domain, remainder taken from reference TRBV7-6 and TRBJ2-3, is GAGVSQSPRYKVTKRGQDVALRCDPISGHVSLYWYRQALGQGPEFLTYFNYEAQQDKSGLPNDRFSAERPEGSISTLTIQRTEQRDSAMYRCASSPTSGIGGTDTQYFGPGTRLTVL.

This rearrangement joins TRBV7-3 to TRBJ1-2, with 9 positions matching TRBD1. This CDR3 is 15 amino acids long. Losses at the gene ends were 2 bases for V and 8 bases for J; bases not matched to a gene: 9. The germline V gene has CDR1 SGHTA and CDR2 FQGTGA. CDR3 in DNA: TGTGCCAGCAGCTTATTTTCTGGGGACAGGGCCGGCTACACCTTC. As protein: CASSLFSGDRAGYTF. The entire variable domain, with the rest obtained from reference TRBV7-3 and TRBJ1-2, is as follows: GAGVSQTPSNKVTEKGKYVELRCDPISGHTALYWYRQSLGQGPEFLIYFQGTGAADDSGLPNDRFFAVRPEGSVSTLKIQRTERGDSAVYLCASSLFSGDRAGYTFGSGTRLTVV.

Here the CDR3 reads CASSLRLAGKTYEQYF. As DNA, the CDR3 is TGTGCCAGTAGCCTTCGTCTAGCGGGCAAAACCTACGAGCAGTACTTC. This chain connects TRBV19 to TRBJ2-7, with 8 bases lining up with TRBD2. V was pared by 6 bases and J by 2 bases, with 12 bases of the junction left unmatched. From germline, CDR1 is LNHDA and CDR2 SQIVND (reference sequence). The CDR3 has 16 residues. Based on the CDR3 plus reference TRBV19 and TRBJ2-7, the full variable domain is DGGITQSPKYLFRKEGQNVTLSCEQNLNHDAMYWYRQDPGQGLRLIYYSQIVNDFQKGDIAEGYSVSREKKESFPLTVTSAQKNPTAFYLCASSLRLAGKTYEQYFGPGTRLTVT.

This clone was detected a few times. The chain uses TRBV10-3 and TRBJ2-2; perhaps TRBD1 as D (5 bases). CDR3 length: 11 amino acids. The ends were cut back, 10 bases at V and 7 bases at J, with 10 bases in the middle. Germline loops: CDR1 ENHRY, CDR2 SYGVKD. CDR3 coding DNA: TGTGCCAGTCAGGGAAACGGGGAGCTGTTTTTT. This translates into CASQGNGELFF.

This clone was observed once. The rearrangement uses TRBV6-4 and TRBJ1-6, with 7 positions matching TRBD1. Germline CDR1 reads MRHNA; CDR2 reads SNTAGT. The CDR3 is made up of 15 amino acids. The V gene end was trimmed by 4 bases and the J gene end by 4 bases; junction bases not matched to a gene: 4. The DNA for the CDR3 is TGTGCCAGCAGTGCCGGGACAGCGTATAATTCACCCCTCCACTTT. Translated: CASSAGTAYNSPLHF.

The chain combines TRBV2 with TRBJ2-7; perhaps TRBD2 as D (6 bases). Per germline, CDR1 SNHLY and CDR2 FYNNEI. CDR3 length: 12 amino acids. V was clipped by 8 bases and J by 6 bases, with 14 bases between them. The CDR3 loop is CASEGPGGEQYF. The CDR3 DNA reads TGTGCCAGCGAGGGGCCCGGGGGCGAGCAGTACTTC.

This clone was detected only once. The chain links TRBV5-5 to TRBJ2-5; D not certain. The germline V gene has CDR1 SGHKS and CDR2 YYEKEE (reference sequence). The CDR3 is 18 residues long. The germline V and J ends were trimmed by 3 bases and 2 bases, with 23 bases remaining between them. The CDR3 region is CASSSPWTAFNPQETQYF. As DNA, the CDR3 is TGTGCCAGCAGCTCCCCCTGGACGGCCTTTAACCCACAAGAGACCCAGTACTTC.

The chain carries TRBV2 and TRBJ1-4; D possibly corresponds to TRBD1 (6 bases). The CDR3 totals 15 residues. Germline loops: CDR1 SNHLY, CDR2 FYNNEI. V gave up 8 bases and J gave up 0 bases, with 13 bases separating them. The DNA for the CDR3 is TGTGCCAGCGCCAGGGGACTTGCAACTAATGAAAAACTGTTTTTT. It translates to CASARGLATNEKLFF.